The 21 T cell receptor beta chains given below trace back to one sample, sequenced in a study of metastatic and nonmetastatic thyroid tumors. TCRdb reanalyzed the PCR reads via MiXCR. The sample contains 9,000 to 13,000 clones, around 12% of which appear only once. All patients reached thyroid surgery having received no treatment beforehand. The sample was blood. These receptors were collected from a female donor with papillary thyroid cancer or a benign thyroid nodule (not recorded which). Some clones in this sample may be carry-over from other donors' samples.

V gene TRBV11-1 combines with J gene TRBJ2-7, with D possibly TRBD1 on 8 matching bases. Trimming stripped 2 bases from V and 0 bases from J, with 17 bases between. The germline V gene encodes CDR1 SGHAT and CDR2 FQDESV (reference sequence). The CDR3 sequence is 17 residues long. The CDR3 loop is CASSLQQGGSNSYEQYF. CDR3 nucleotides: TGTGCCAGCAGCTTACAACAGGGGGGGTCCAACTCCTACGAGCAGTACTTC.

By share of the sample, this clone is medium-sized (0.01 to 0.1%). The chain joins TRBV12-3 or TRBV12-4 to TRBJ1-1; D not resolved. The V gene lost 5 bases and the J gene lost 0 bases, with 7 bases spanning the gap. The CDR3 totals 13 residues. This chain's CDR3 is CASSPVMNTEAFF. CDR3 coding DNA: TGTGCCAGCAGTCCAGTAATGAACACTGAAGCTTTCTTT.

This clone was detected ten times or more. The chain is built from TRBV3-1 and TRBJ2-2, with D unclear. The germline V gene has CDR1 LGHDT and CDR2 YNNKEL (reference sequence). The CDR3 contains 16 residues. Trimming pared 2 bases from V and 6 bases from J, leaving 16 bases between. CDR3 region: CASSQRVQILSGELFF. CDR3 nucleotides: TGTGCCAGCAGCCAACGTGTCCAGATCCTCTCCGGGGAGCTGTTTTTT. Drawing the rest from reference TRBV3-1 and TRBJ2-2, the complete variable domain is DTAVSQTPKYLVTQMGNDKSIKCEQNLGHDTMYWYKQDSKKFLKIMFSYNNKELIINETVPNRFSPKSPDKAHLNLHINSLELGDSAVYFCASSQRVQILSGELFFGEGSRLTVL.

The V and J genes are TRBV20-1 and TRBJ2-7; 15 nucleotides align to TRBD2. Germline V gives CDR1 DFQATT, CDR2 SNEGSKA (reference sequence). CDR3 length: 14 amino acids. The junction had 6 bases not matched to a gene; V was cut back by 0 bases and J by 12 bases. The CDR3 nucleotides read TGCAGTGCTAGAGACGGGACTAGCGGGAGGTTATTGTACTTC. It translates to CSARDGTSGRLLYF.

This clone was found many times. The chain employs TRBV10-2 and TRBJ1-5, with a possible D match to TRBD1 (5 bases). There are 13 residues in the CDR3. Germline loops: CDR1 WSHSY, CDR2 SAAADI. Between the trimmed V and J ends, which lost 6 bases and 4 bases, there was a span of 10 bases. In DNA form, the CDR3 reads TGCGCCAGCAGCCGACAGTATAATCAGCCCCAGCATTTT. It codes for CASSRQYNQPQHF.

This clone is medium-sized by share. The chain combines TRBV30 with TRBJ2-7, with D hard to call. The CDR3 loop spans 13 amino acids. Germline loops: CDR1 GTSNPN, CDR2 SVGIG (reference sequence). Between the trimmed V and J ends, which lost 3 bases and 2 bases, there was a span of 11 bases. The DNA for the CDR3 is TGTGCCTGGAGAGATGGAGTGGCCTACGAGCAGTACTTC. It encodes CAWRDGVAYEQYF.

As regards this clone: One base away lies a much larger clone, so this may be a sequencing read error. V is TRBV29-1 and J is TRBJ2-3, with D unresolved. From germline, CDR1 is SQVTM and CDR2 ANQGSEA. The germline V and J ends were trimmed by 4 bases and 2 bases, with 16 bases remaining between them. The CDR3 has 15 residues. The CDR3 DNA reads TGCAGCGTTGTTGTGGCGGTTCTATCCACAGATACGCAGTATTTT. Protein product: CSVVVAVLSTDTQYF.

This clone has at least ten counts. The genes are TRBV7-8 and TRBJ2-3; possible D gene TRBD2, 5 bases. Germline loops: CDR1 SGHVS, CDR2 FQNEAQ. The CDR3 has 15 residues. Trimming pared 5 bases from V and 4 bases from J, leaving 16 bases between. The CDR3 DNA is TGTGCCAGCAGCGGAGGTACTACTCGGGCAGATACGCAGTATTTT. Its protein product is CASSGGTTRADTQYF. The whole variable domain, remainder taken from reference TRBV7-8 and TRBJ2-3, is GAGVSQSPRYKVAKRGQDVALRCDPISGHVSLFWYQQALGQGPEFLTYFQNEAQLDKSGLPSDRFFAERPEGSVSTLKIQRTQQEDSAVYLCASSGGTTRADTQYFGPGTRLTVL.

This clone is labeled as medium-sized. The chain has TRBV7-9 and TRBJ1-3; D not certain. Germline lookup yields CDR1 SEHNR and CDR2 FQNEAQ (reference sequence). The CDR3 consists of 11 residues. V was shortened by 5 bases and J by 8 bases, with 7 bases between the two germline ends. The CDR3 protein is CASSLRYTIYF. In DNA, the CDR3 is TGTGCCAGCAGCCTGCGTTACACCATATATTTT.

This clone is categorized as medium-sized. This chain links TRBV19 with TRBJ2-1; the match to TRBD1 covers 9 bases. V lost 5 bases, J lost 8 bases, and 7 bases stayed unmatched. Germline CDR1 reads LNHDA; CDR2 reads SQIVND (reference sequence). This CDR3 region has 14 residues. The CDR3 coding sequence is TGTGCCAGTAGTCAGGCGGACAGGGGCGATGAGCAGTTCTTC. Its translation: CASSQADRGDEQFF.

This clone was detected many times. The J gene is TRBJ2-5, the V gene TRBV20-1; 7 nucleotides match TRBD2. V was pared by 2 bases and J by 6 bases, with 15 bases of the junction left unmatched. The V gene's germline CDR1 is DFQATT and CDR2 SNEGSKA (reference sequence). The CDR3 extends over 16 amino acids. This CDR3 is CSARSSRGGVVKTQYF. CDR3 in DNA: TGCAGTGCTAGATCAAGTCGCGGGGGAGTTGTTAAGACCCAGTACTTC.

In its sample, this clone ranks as medium-sized. V gene TRBV4-1 combines with J gene TRBJ2-6; possibly TRBD1 for D (5 bases). Trimming left V 0 bases short and J 1 base short, with 10 bases between. This CDR3 spans 17 amino acids. CDR1 MGHRA and CDR2 YSYEKL come from the germline V gene. CDR3 loop: CASSQDQGRSGANVLTF. The CDR3 nucleotides are TGCGCCAGCAGCCAAGACCAGGGTAGGTCTGGGGCCAACGTCCTGACTTTC.

This clone came up many times. The chain combines TRBV6-5 with TRBJ2-3, with 7 bases that match TRBD2. V trimming: 7 bases; J trimming: 5 bases; junction bases outside the gene matches: 18. This CDR3 has 17 amino acids. CDR1 is MNHEY and CDR2 is SVGAGI in the germline V gene. CDR3 DNA: TGTGCCAGCACGGGGGTTGAGCGGGGTGGGGCTGGAGATACGCAGTATTTT. Encoded protein: CASTGVERGGAGDTQYF.

This clone was seen many times. The J gene is TRBJ2-1, the V gene TRBV2; 7 positions agree with TRBD1. CDR3 length equals 16 residues. V was clipped by 9 bases and J by 2 bases; unmatched bases: 13. The V gene's germline CDR1 is SNHLY and CDR2 FYNNEI. The CDR3 loop is CASSKPGQKTYNEQFF. In DNA form, the CDR3 reads TGTGCCAGTAGTAAACCGGGACAGAAGACCTACAATGAGCAGTTCTTC. The full variable domain, completed using reference TRBV2 and TRBJ2-1, is EPEVTQTPSHQVTQMGQEVILRCVPISNHLYFYWYRQILGQKVEFLVSFYNNEISEKSEIFDDQFSVERPDGSNFTLKIRSTKLEDSAMYFCASSKPGQKTYNEQFFGPGTRLTVL.

This clone was observed at least ten times. The chain couples TRBV11-2 to TRBJ2-1, with TRBD2 matching over 7 bases. The CDR3 length is 16 residues. V lost 8 bases, J lost 2 bases, and 12 bases stayed unmatched. In germline, CDR1 is SGHAT, CDR2 FQNNGV. The CDR3 region has the DNA TGTGCCAGCTTGGGGGAGGGAATGCCGCCCTACAATGAGCAGTTCTTC. It codes for CASLGEGMPPYNEQFF.

Relative to its sample, this clone is medium-sized (0.01 to 0.1%). The chain couples TRBV2 to TRBJ1-6; 9 bases line up with TRBD1. The CDR3 has 15 amino acids. The germline V gene has CDR1 SNHLY and CDR2 FYNNEI. Losses at the gene ends were 2 bases for V and 9 bases for J; bases not matched to a gene: 5. The CDR3 spells CASSERGTGFSPLHF. The CDR3 nucleotides are TGTGCCAGCAGTGAACGAGGGACAGGGTTTTCACCCCTCCACTTT.

This clone occurred many times. This rearrangement joins TRBV20-1 to TRBJ2-3; 9 nucleotides match TRBD2. The germline gives CDR1 DFQATT, CDR2 SNEGSKA (reference sequence). V gave up 6 bases and J gave up 6 bases; unmatched junction bases: 10. CDR3 size: 14 residues. The CDR3 nucleotides read TGCAGTGCCCCCCTGGCTAGCGGGGATGATACGCAGTATTTT. Translated: CSAPLASGDDTQYF.

This clone was seen ten or more times. The chain has TRBV5-6 and TRBJ1-1; D possibly corresponds to TRBD1 (6 bases). Deletions cut 7 bases from V and 3 bases from J, with 16 bases between. The CDR3 spans 14 residues. CDR1 is SGHDT, CDR2 YYEEEE, per germline. CDR3 DNA sequence: TGTGCCAGCTGCCCGGGGACATGCTACACTGAAGCTTTCTTT. Amino acids: CASCPGTCYTEAFF.

In this sample, this clone is medium-sized (0.01 to 0.1%). This same CDR3 is encoded by further DNA sequences in the sample. The rearrangement joins TRBV18 to TRBJ1-4; D is unresolved. Trimming took 3 bases from V and 6 from J, leaving 8 bases between them. CDR3 size: 13 residues. CDR1 KGHSH and CDR2 LQKENI come from the germline V gene. The DNA of the CDR3 is TGTGCCAGCTCACCCTACGTGGATGAAAAACTGTTTTTT. Its protein product is CASSPYVDEKLFF.

At least ten counts were recorded for this clone. The chain has TRBV29-1 and TRBJ1-2, with 9 nucleotides matching TRBD1. Germline V gene lookup returns CDR1 SQVTM and CDR2 ANQGSEA. Losses at the gene ends were 6 bases for V and 1 base for J; bases not matched to a gene: 6. There are 14 residues in the CDR3. CDR3 sequence (DNA): TGCAGCGTCGCCGGGGACAGGGTTAACTATGGCTACACCTTC. Its protein is CSVAGDRVNYGYTF.

This chain uses TRBV6-4 with TRBJ2-7; no clear D gene. This CDR3 is 15 amino acids long. With 7 bases removed from V and 3 bases from J, the gap between germline ends came to 19 bases. Germline lookup yields CDR1 MRHNA and CDR2 SNTAGT. The CDR3 DNA reads TGTGCCAGCACCGCACTTCCCGGGCTCCACTACGAGCAGTACTTC. It codes for CASTALPGLHYEQYF.